The clone carrying this TCR beta chain is labeled as large (0.1 to 1%). Its antigen remains unknown. This beta chain is an unintended read in a library built for alpha chains; its size means little. This record comes from a study of spatial heterogeneity in lung cancer. For the study at large: Mean representation of each unique TCR and UMI combination in the raw reads exceeded nine occurrences.

In TCRdb, the 5' RACE reads were re-called with MiXCR into one record per CDR3 protein. The data show 2,500 to 3,000 distinct CDR3 sequences, roughly 6.7% seen once. Stated time point: sample taken at primary tumor resection. No cell sorting; template was whole RNA from tumor, lung tissue or PBMC. Study-level findings and limits: Mutation counts in tumors were tracked by counts of expanded intratumoral alpha and beta TCRs.

The receptor's source is a male donor with early-stage non-small cell lung cancer. The sequencing used lung tumor tissue, collected at surgery.

CDR3 loop: CASSYDSGTGELFF. In DNA form, the CDR3 reads TGTGCCAGCAGTTACGATTCGGGCACCGGGGAGCTGTTTTTT. The chain uses TRBV6-5 and TRBJ2-2; the D is unclear. V was pared by 2 bases and J by 4 bases, with 8 bases between. Germline values: CDR1 MNHEY, CDR2 SVGAGI. The CDR3 spans 14 residues.